The entry that follows covers one T cell receptor beta chain sequence. Its antigen is unknown. The CDR3 covers 15 residues. CDR1 and CDR2 (germline): MNHEY, SVGAGI. Trimming pared 2 bases from V and 8 bases from J, leaving 18 bases between. RNA was isolated and reverse transcribed to cDNA, the sequencing template. The repertoire was sequenced with immunoSEQ multiplex PCR; TCRdb's copy has only in-frame clones and lacks some. The repertoire consists of about 200,000 clones, with roughly 60% occurring once and the leading ten covering just over 1%. This entry is derived from a study of CD8+ T cells in alopecia areata. Study-level results: The treated group had a single nonresponder, limiting CD8+ expansion-response conclusions. The study found that many expanded lesional clones persisted in scalp and blood during tofacitinib.

Documented treatment: oral pan-JAK inhibitor, 5-10 mg twice daily. From PBMCs, CD4+ and CD8+ T cells were sorted. The rearrangement joins TRBV6-5 to TRBJ1-2; weak D call: TRBD1 (6 bases). The sequence was collected from a human donor with alopecia areata. Sequenced material: CD4+ T cells sorted from blood, taken at week 24, from a patient treated with tofacitinib. The CDR3 DNA reads as TGTGCCAGCAGTTACGGACAGACTGCAGACTGGGGCTACACCTTC. It specifies CASSYGQTADWGYTF.